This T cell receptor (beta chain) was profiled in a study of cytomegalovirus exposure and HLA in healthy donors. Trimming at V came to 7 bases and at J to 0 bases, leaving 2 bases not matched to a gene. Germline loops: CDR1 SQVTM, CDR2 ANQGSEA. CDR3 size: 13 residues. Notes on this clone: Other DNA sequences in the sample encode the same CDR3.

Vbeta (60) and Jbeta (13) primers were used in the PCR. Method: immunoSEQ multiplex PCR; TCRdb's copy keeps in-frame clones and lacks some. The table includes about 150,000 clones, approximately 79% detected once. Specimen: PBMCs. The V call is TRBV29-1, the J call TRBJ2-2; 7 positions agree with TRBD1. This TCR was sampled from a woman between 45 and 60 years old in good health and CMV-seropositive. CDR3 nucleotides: TGCAGCGCCGGGACAGCGAACACCGGGGAGCTGTTTTTT. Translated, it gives CSAGTANTGELFF.